The 31 T cell receptor beta chains presented below share a single source sample, sequenced in a study of T-cell reconstitution after alpha-beta-depleted transplantation in children. Unique molecular identifiers were built into the TCRbeta library. TCRdb used MiXCR to reprocess the PCR reads, holding one entry per CDR3 protein. The sample has a few hundred thousand distinct CDR3 sequences, 20% to 30% seen once. The sequenced sample was PBMCs, obtained before TCRalphabeta/CD19-depleted stem cell transplant. Receptor source: a boy under three years old with Wiskott-Aldrich syndrome, due to receive a stem cell transplant.

The rearrangement uses TRBV12-3 or TRBV12-4 and TRBJ1-2; D gene ambiguous. The V end lost 2 bases, the J end lost 6 bases, and 10 bases lay between the germline ends. This CDR3 has 13 amino acids. Here the CDR3 reads CASSLTWWNGYTF. DNA for the CDR3: TGTGCCAGCAGTTTAACGTGGTGGAATGGCTACACCTTC.

The V call is TRBV7-2, the J call TRBJ2-3; the match to TRBD2 covers 9 bases. The CDR3 runs 16 residues. The germline CDR1 and CDR2 sequences are SGHTA and FQGNSA. V lost 4 bases, J lost 5 bases, and 10 bases stayed unmatched. The CDR3 is CASSSPGGRAKDTQYF. CDR3 DNA: TGTGCCAGCAGCTCCCCCGGCGGGAGGGCCAAAGATACGCAGTATTTT.

This clonotype was seen a few times. This chain connects TRBV5-1 to TRBJ2-7, with D possibly being TRBD2 (6 bases). There are 14 residues in the CDR3. V lost 2 bases, J lost 6 bases, and 15 bases lay in between. Germline V gene lookup returns CDR1 SGHRS and CDR2 YFSETQ. As DNA, the CDR3 is TGCGCCAGCAGCTTAGGAGGGGTCTCCGGCGAGCAGTACTTC. Amino acid sequence: CASSLGGVSGEQYF.

The gene calls are TRBV12-3 or TRBV12-4 and TRBJ2-1, with 8 bases aligning to TRBD1. CDR3 length: 12 amino acids. With V trimmed by 5 bases and J by 16 bases, 10 bases remained unmatched. The DNA of the CDR3 is TGTGCCAGCAGTCCAGGGGGCTCGGCGAACTTCTTC. Translation gives CASSPGGSANFF.

This clonotype has only a few counts. The gene calls are TRBV5-1 and TRBJ2-3; no firm D call. This CDR3 spans 16 amino acids. V was pared by 3 bases and J by 2 bases, with 16 bases between. Germline CDR1 SGHRS, CDR2 YFSETQ. CDR3 loop: CASSSSPFPLTDTQYF. The CDR3 DNA is TGCGCCAGCAGCTCGAGCCCTTTCCCCCTCACAGATACGCAGTATTTT. Complete variable domain (other parts from reference TRBV5-1 and TRBJ2-3): KAGVTQTPRYLIKTRGQQVTLSCSPISGHRSVSWYQQTPGQGLQFLFEYFSETQRNKGNFPGRFSGRQFSNSRSEMNVSTLELGDSALYLCASSSSPFPLTDTQYFGPGTRLTVL.

This clonotype was counted only a few times. The genes are TRBV12-3 or TRBV12-4 and TRBJ1-1, with D unresolved. The CDR3 has 13 amino acids. Trimming took off 2 bases at V and 6 bases at J, with 10 bases between the two ends. The CDR3, as DNA: TGTGCCAGCAGTTTAATACCGGGCGCTGAAGCTTTCTTT. Its protein product is CASSLIPGAEAFF.

CDR3 residues: CASSLSIHNEQFF. CDR3 nucleotides: TGCGCCAGCAGCCTTAGCATCCACAATGAGCAGTTCTTC. The chain combines TRBV5-1 with TRBJ2-1; the D is unclear. Trimming took off 4 bases at V and 5 bases at J, with 10 bases between the two ends. This CDR3 comprises 13 residues. Germline-derived CDR1 and CDR2 are SGHRS and YFSETQ.

The V call is TRBV10-3, the J call TRBJ2-7, with TRBD2 matching 12 bases. Germline CDR1 ENHRY, CDR2 SYGVKD. V trimming: 3 bases; J trimming: 5 bases; junction bases outside the gene matches: 8. CDR3 length: 16 residues. This CDR3 reads CAISDGTSGRTHEQYF. For the CDR3, the DNA is TGTGCCATCAGTGACGGGACTAGCGGGCGTACCCACGAGCAGTACTTC.

V is TRBV7-9 and J is TRBJ2-3, with D hard to call. The CDR3 length is 16 residues. Germline loops: CDR1 SEHNR, CDR2 FQNEAQ (reference sequence). Trimming removed 8 bases at V and 2 bases at J, with 20 bases between. DNA of the CDR3: TGTGCCAGCTTAGAACGGGCTTTGGGATCCACAGATACGCAGTATTTT. This sequence encodes CASLERALGSTDTQYF.

This clonotype was found a few times. The chain joins TRBV3-1 to TRBJ2-3, with a tentative D call TRBD2 (5 bases). V lost 4 bases to trimming and J lost 0 bases, with 17 bases between them. The CDR3 has 17 residues. The germline CDR1 and CDR2 sequences are LGHDT and YNNKEL (reference sequence). CDR3 bases: TGTGCCAGCAGCCCGGCTGAGGGCTCGGTCAGCACAGATACGCAGTATTTT. Encoded protein: CASSPAEGSVSTDTQYF.

CDR3 residues: CATSDPRRSYNEQFF. The DNA of the CDR3 is TGTGCCACCAGTGATCCCCGAAGATCCTACAATGAGCAGTTCTTC. The chain carries TRBV24-1 and TRBJ2-1; D is unclear. The germline V gene has CDR1 KGHDR and CDR2 SFDVKD. CDR3 length equals 15 residues. The V end was cut by 3 bases, the J end by 1 base, with 9 bases between.

This clonotype came up a few times. Relative to the germline gene, one junction end is altered; a read error may explain this. CDR3 sequence reads: CSVVTGTSEFF. DNA for the CDR3: TGCAGCGTTGTTACCGGGACTAGCGAATTTTTC. J is TRBJ2-4 and V is TRBV29-1; 10 bases are a match to TRBD2. The V gene's germline CDR1 is SQVTM and CDR2 ANQGSEA. The CDR3 loop spans 11 amino acids.

This sequence joins TRBV7-3 and TRBJ2-1; TRBD2 aligns across 10 bases. The CDR3 is made up of 15 amino acids. Germline lookup yields CDR1 SGHTA and CDR2 FQGTGA. The V segment lost 6 bases and the J segment 6 bases; nucleotides outside the gene matches: 8. The CDR3 DNA reads as TGTGCCAGCAGACCTAGCGGGAGCTCGGGCAATGAGCAGTTCTTC. Translating gives CASRPSGSSGNEQFF.

The chain has TRBV3-1 and TRBJ2-5; maybe TRBD2 (6 bases). CDR1 is LGHDT and CDR2 is YNNKEL in the germline V gene (reference sequence). V shed 1 base and J shed 3 bases, with 6 bases lying between them. This CDR3 region has 13 residues. CDR3 sequence: CASSQGLEETQYF. CDR3 DNA sequence: TGTGCCAGCAGCCAAGGACTAGAAGAGACCCAGTACTTC.

The chain has TRBV24-1 and TRBJ2-2; D perhaps matches TRBD1 (6 bases). Trimming took 3 bases from V and 4 from J, leaving 11 bases between them. Germline assignment: CDR1 KGHDR and CDR2 SFDVKD. The CDR3 sequence is 15 residues long. The DNA of the CDR3 is TGTGCCACCAGTGATATCCGGGACACCACCGGGGAGCTGTTTTTT. Translation: CATSDIRDTTGELFF.

V is TRBV7-8 and J is TRBJ2-7, with a tentative D call TRBD1 (6 bases). This CDR3 has 13 residues. V was cut by 4 bases and J by 3 bases, with 10 bases left in between. Germline CDR1 and CDR2: SGHVS and FQNEAQ. CDR3 nucleotide sequence: TGTGCCAGCAGCTGGACAGAATACTACGAGCAGTACTTC. This gives the protein CASSWTEYYEQYF.

The chain uses TRBV12-3 or TRBV12-4 and TRBJ2-1; TRBD2 matches at 8 bases. This CDR3 has 15 residues. With V trimmed by 7 bases and J by 4 bases, 9 bases remained unmatched. The CDR3 protein is CASKPERGPYNEQFF. CDR3 DNA: TGTGCCAGCAAACCAGAGCGGGGGCCTTACAATGAGCAGTTCTTC.

This clonotype showed up just a few times. This chain joins TRBV2 and TRBJ2-1; 10 bases are a match to TRBD2. Germline CDR1 and CDR2: SNHLY and FYNNEI. J gave up 8 bases and V 10 bases, and 11 bases lay outside the gene matches. The CDR3 contains 14 residues. CDR3 in amino acids: CATLAGEFRYEQFF. CDR3 nucleotides: TGTGCCACTCTAGCGGGAGAGTTCAGATATGAGCAGTTCTTC.

This sequence joins TRBV20-1 and TRBJ2-1; D call uncertain. The length of the CDR3 is 15 residues. Germline V CDR1 and CDR2: DFQATT, SNEGSKA (reference sequence). V lost 3 bases and J lost 0, with 12 bases in between. The chain's CDR3 is CSARLGLSSYNEQFF. CDR3 in DNA: TGCAGTGCTAGGCTAGGTTTGAGCTCCTACAATGAGCAGTTCTTC.

This clonotype has only a few counts. V and J are TRBV28 and TRBJ1-1, with 8 bases that match TRBD1. The CDR3 extends over 14 amino acids. Germline V gene lookup returns CDR1 MDHEN and CDR2 SYDVKM. The V segment lost 6 bases and the J segment 0 bases; nucleotides outside the gene matches: 3. CDR3 nucleotide sequence: TGTGCCAGCAGGCCAGGGGGCATGAACACTGAAGCTTTCTTT. It translates to CASRPGGMNTEAFF.

The chain links TRBV27 to TRBJ2-3; 11 nucleotides agree with TRBD2. V dropped 5 bases and J dropped 1; count of bases not matched to a gene: 11. The germline gives CDR1 MNHEY, CDR2 SMNVEV (reference sequence). The CDR3 is made up of 18 amino acids. For the CDR3, the DNA is TGTGCCAGCAGTCCCCGGGGACGACTAGCGGGACGCACAGATACGCAGTATTTT. Translating it yields CASSPRGRLAGRTDTQYF.

V is TRBV27 and J is TRBJ2-7; 8 bases match TRBD1. J gave up 3 bases and V 8 bases, and 12 bases lay outside the gene matches. This CDR3 has 15 residues. From germline, CDR1 is MNHEY and CDR2 SMNVEV (reference sequence). The CDR3 spells CASQWLQGGNYEQYF. The CDR3, as DNA: TGTGCCAGCCAATGGTTACAGGGGGGCAACTACGAGCAGTACTTC.

The chain has TRBV15 and TRBJ1-5; a weak D match, TRBD1 (5 bases). This CDR3 region has 16 residues. The V end was cut by 9 bases, the J end by 2 bases, with 20 bases between. Germline V CDR1 and CDR2: LNHNV, YYDKDF (reference sequence). The CDR3, as DNA: TGTGCCACGGGATTAGGGGCGGGAAGGGGCAATCAGCCCCAGCATTTT. Its translation is CATGLGAGRGNQPQHF.

Here the CDR3 DNA reads TGCAGTGCTAGAGGGCGCGGGGCGCTCCAAGAGACCCAGTACTTC. As protein: CSARGRGALQETQYF. The chain combines TRBV20-1 with TRBJ2-5; TRBD2 is a possible D gene (6 bases). With 1 base removed from V and 1 base from J, the gap between germline ends came to 13 bases. Germline loops: CDR1 DFQATT, CDR2 SNEGSKA (reference sequence). The CDR3 is 15 residues long.

J is TRBJ2-5 and V is TRBV20-1; no definite D call. V was clipped by 3 bases and J by 2 bases, with 16 bases between them. The CDR3 is 15 amino acids. The germline CDR1 and CDR2 sequences are DFQATT and SNEGSKA (reference sequence). CDR3: CSARFGESLQETQYF. The CDR3 DNA reads TGCAGTGCTAGGTTTGGGGAATCCCTACAAGAGACCCAGTACTTC.

The CDR3 bases are TGCAGCGTTGGGAGTGGGACTAGCGGGAGAAATGAGCAGTTCTTC. It encodes CSVGSGTSGRNEQFF. The rearrangement uses TRBV29-1 and TRBJ2-1; 14 bases are a match to TRBD2. The germline V gene has CDR1 SQVTM and CDR2 ANQGSEA. The junction had 6 bases not matched to a gene; V was cut back by 4 bases and J by 7 bases. The CDR3 loop spans 15 amino acids.

V is TRBV7-9 and J is TRBJ2-3; 8 bases line up with TRBD2. Trimming removed 5 bases from V and 4 bases from J; junction bases left unmatched: 11. The CDR3 consists of 16 residues. The V gene's germline CDR1 is SEHNR and CDR2 FQNEAQ (reference sequence). The DNA of the CDR3 is TGTGCCAGCAGCCATCCGAGCGGGAGTGGGGCAGATACGCAGTATTTT. The encoded protein is CASSHPSGSGADTQYF.

Here the CDR3 reads CAIRNNRGSDEQFF. The CDR3 region has the DNA TGTGCCATCAGAAATAACAGGGGAAGCGATGAGCAGTTCTTC. The J gene is TRBJ2-1, the V gene TRBV10-3, with TRBD1 matching over 7 bases. This CDR3 spans 14 amino acids. After removal of 6 bases from V and 8 bases from J, the junction contained 10 bases not matched to a gene. The germline V gene has CDR1 ENHRY and CDR2 SYGVKD.

The rearrangement links TRBV29-1 to TRBJ2-5; possible D gene TRBD1, 6 bases. The germline CDR1 and CDR2 sequences are SQVTM and ANQGSEA. The CDR3 is 13 residues long. Between the trimmed V and J ends, which lost 4 bases and 2 bases, there was a span of 11 bases. This chain's CDR3 is CSVGYRVQETQYF. The CDR3 DNA reads TGCAGCGTTGGTTACAGGGTTCAAGAGACCCAGTACTTC.

The table lists this clonotype with a few counts. V gene TRBV20-1 combines with J gene TRBJ2-3; TRBD1 matches 7 bases. The CDR3 consists of 13 residues. Germline V lookup: CDR1 DFQATT, CDR2 SNEGSKA (reference sequence). V lost 6 bases, J lost 2 bases, and 5 bases stayed unmatched. The CDR3 sequence is CSATGIHTDTQYF. CDR3 nucleotides: TGCAGTGCGACAGGGATACACACAGATACGCAGTATTTT.

The chain has TRBV30 and TRBJ2-7, with no clear D. Trimming stripped 4 bases from V and 3 bases from J, with 19 bases between. Germline V gives CDR1 GTSNPN, CDR2 SVGIG (reference sequence). This CDR3 comprises 15 residues. The CDR3 here is CAWNGRPPVLYEQYF. Written as DNA, the CDR3 is TGTGCCTGGAACGGAAGACCCCCAGTACTCTACGAGCAGTACTTC.